This T cell receptor (beta chain) was documented in a study of T cell repertoires in cytomegalovirus infection. Points from the study as a whole: The cumulative frequency of public TCR beta families distinguished individuals who carried CMV together with the relevant HLA.

This clonotype was found a few times. Its antigen is unidentified. TCRdb redid the calling of the reads with MiXCR, one entry per CDR3 protein. The sample records about 310,000 distinct CDR3 sequences, roughly a sixth being singletons. Germline V gene lookup returns CDR1 SGHDT and CDR2 YYEEEE. This CDR3 region has 15 residues. V lost 3 bases and J lost 6, with 18 bases in between. Sequencing was carried out using PBMCs. This TCR derives from a human donor in good health (CMV status not recorded). Some clones in this sample may be carry-over from other donors' samples. V and J are TRBV5-6 and TRBJ1-1; D is perhaps TRBD1 (6 bases). The CDR3 DNA follows: TGTGCCAGCAGCTCCCTGAGGGGGGAGTACGCTGAAGCTTTCTTT. Protein sequence: CASSSLRGEYAEAFF.